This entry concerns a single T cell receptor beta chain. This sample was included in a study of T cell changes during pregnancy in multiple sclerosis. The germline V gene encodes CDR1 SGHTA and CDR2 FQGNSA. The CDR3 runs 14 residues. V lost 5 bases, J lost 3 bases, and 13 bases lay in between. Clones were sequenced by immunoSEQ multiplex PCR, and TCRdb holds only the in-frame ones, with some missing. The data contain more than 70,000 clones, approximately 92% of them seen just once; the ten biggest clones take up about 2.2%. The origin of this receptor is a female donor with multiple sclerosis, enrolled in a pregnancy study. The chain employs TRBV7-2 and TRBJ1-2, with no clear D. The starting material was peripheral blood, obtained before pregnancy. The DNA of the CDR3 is TGTGCCAGCAGCCTCGCCCCAGTCGACTATGGCTACACCTTC. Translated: CASSLAPVDYGYTF.